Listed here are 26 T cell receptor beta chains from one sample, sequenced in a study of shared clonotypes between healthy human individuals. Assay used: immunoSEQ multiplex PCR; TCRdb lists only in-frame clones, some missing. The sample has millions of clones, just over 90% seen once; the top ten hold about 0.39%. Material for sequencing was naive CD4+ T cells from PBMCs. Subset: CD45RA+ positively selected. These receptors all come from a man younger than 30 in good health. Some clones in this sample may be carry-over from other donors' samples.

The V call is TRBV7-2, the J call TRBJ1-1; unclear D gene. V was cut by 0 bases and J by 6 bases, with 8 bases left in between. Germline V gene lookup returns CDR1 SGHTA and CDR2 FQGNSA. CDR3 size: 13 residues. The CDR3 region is CASSLAPTAEAFF. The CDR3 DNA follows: TGTGCCAGCAGCTTAGCCCCGACGGCTGAAGCTTTCTTT.

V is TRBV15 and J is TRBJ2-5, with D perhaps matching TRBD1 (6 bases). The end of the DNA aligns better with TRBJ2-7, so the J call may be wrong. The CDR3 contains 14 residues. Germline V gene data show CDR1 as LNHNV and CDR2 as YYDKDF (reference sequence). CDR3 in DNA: TGTGCCACCAGAAGGAGGACAGACTCCTACGAGCAGTACTTC. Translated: CATRRRTDSYEQYF.

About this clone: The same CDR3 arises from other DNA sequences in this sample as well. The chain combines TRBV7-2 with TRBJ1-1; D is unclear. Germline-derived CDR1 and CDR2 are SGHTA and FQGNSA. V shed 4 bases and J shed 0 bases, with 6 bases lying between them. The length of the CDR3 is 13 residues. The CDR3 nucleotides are TGTGCCAGCAGCTGGACTGTGAACACTGAAGCTTTCTTT. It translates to CASSWTVNTEAFF.

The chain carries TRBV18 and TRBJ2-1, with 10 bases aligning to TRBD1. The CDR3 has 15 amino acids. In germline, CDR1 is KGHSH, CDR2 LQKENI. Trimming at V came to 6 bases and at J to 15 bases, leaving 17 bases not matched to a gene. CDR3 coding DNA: TGTGCCAGCTCCCCGGGACAGGGGATAACGGTTAACCGGTTCTTC. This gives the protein CASSPGQGITVNRFF.

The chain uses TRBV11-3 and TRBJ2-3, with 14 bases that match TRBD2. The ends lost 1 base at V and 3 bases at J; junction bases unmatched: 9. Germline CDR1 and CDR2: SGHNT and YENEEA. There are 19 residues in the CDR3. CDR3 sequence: CASSLGSQGTSGSTDTQYF. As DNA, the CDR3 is TGTGCCAGCAGCTTAGGGTCACAAGGGACTAGCGGGAGTACAGATACGCAGTATTTT.

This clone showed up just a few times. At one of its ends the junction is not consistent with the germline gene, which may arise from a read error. CDR3 sequence: CASSQDRGGRAF. The CDR3 region has the DNA TGTGCCAGCAGCCAAGATCGCGGCGGGAGGGCCTTC. V usage is TRBV4-2 and J usage is TRBJ2-7; the match to TRBD2 covers 9 bases. Germline V gene data show CDR1 as LGHNA and CDR2 as YNFKEQ. This CDR3 spans 12 amino acids.

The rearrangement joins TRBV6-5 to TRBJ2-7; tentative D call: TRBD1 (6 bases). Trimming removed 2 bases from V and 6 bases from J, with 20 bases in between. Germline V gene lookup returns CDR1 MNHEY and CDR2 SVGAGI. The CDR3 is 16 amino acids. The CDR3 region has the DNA TGTGCCAGCAGTTACACTCGACGGGCAGGGGTCAGCGAGCAGTACTTC. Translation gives CASSYTRRAGVSEQYF.

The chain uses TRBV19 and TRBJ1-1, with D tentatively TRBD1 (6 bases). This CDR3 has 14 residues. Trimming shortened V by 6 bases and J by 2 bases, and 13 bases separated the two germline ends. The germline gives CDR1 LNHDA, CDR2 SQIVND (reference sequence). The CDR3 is CASRTYRANTEAFF. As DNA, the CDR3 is TGTGCCAGTAGGACTTACAGGGCAAACACTGAAGCTTTCTTT.

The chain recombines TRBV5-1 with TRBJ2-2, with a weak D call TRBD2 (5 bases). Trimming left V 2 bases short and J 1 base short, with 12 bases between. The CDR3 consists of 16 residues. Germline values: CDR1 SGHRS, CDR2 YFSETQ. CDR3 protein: CASSFGPGGNTGELFF. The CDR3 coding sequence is TGCGCCAGCAGCTTCGGACCTGGAGGGAACACCGGGGAGCTGTTTTTT.

The CDR3 spells CASSPDRGVHEQYF. CDR3 DNA sequence: TGTGCCAGCAGCCCGGACAGGGGAGTGCACGAGCAGTACTTC. The chain recombines TRBV6-4 with TRBJ2-7; TRBD1 aligns across 9 bases. V dropped 6 bases and J dropped 5; count of bases not matched to a gene: 8. CDR1 is MRHNA, CDR2 SNTAGT, per germline. This CDR3 region has 14 residues.

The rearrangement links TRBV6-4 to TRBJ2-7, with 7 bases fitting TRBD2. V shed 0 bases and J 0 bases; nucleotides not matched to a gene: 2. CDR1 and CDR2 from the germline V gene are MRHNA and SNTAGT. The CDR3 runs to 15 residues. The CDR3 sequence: CASSDSPSGSYEQYF. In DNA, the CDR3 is TGTGCCAGCAGTGACTCCCCTAGCGGCTCCTACGAGCAGTACTTC.

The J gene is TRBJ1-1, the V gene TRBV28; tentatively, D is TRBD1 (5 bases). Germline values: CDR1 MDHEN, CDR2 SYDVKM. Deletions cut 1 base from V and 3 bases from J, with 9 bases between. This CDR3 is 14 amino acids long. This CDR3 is CASSLSGVDTEAFF. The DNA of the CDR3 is TGTGCCAGCAGTTTATCGGGGGTAGACACTGAAGCTTTCTTT.

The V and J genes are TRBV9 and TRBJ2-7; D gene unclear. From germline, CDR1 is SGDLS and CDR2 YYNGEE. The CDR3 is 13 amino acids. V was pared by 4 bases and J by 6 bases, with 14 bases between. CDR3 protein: CASSPLEVSEQYF. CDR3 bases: TGTGCCAGCAGCCCACTCGAGGTATCCGAGCAGTACTTC.

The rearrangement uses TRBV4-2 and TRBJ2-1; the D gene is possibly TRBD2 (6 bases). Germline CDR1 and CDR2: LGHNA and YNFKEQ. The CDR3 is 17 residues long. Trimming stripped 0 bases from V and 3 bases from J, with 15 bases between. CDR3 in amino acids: CASSQEPRVAVYNEQFF. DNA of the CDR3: TGTGCCAGCAGCCAAGAACCGAGGGTAGCGGTCTACAATGAGCAGTTCTTC.

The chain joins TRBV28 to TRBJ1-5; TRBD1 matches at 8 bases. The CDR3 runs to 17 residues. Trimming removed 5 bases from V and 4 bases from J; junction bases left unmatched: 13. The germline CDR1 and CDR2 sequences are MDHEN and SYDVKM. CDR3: CASSLSDRDRRNQPQHF. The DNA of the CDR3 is TGTGCCAGCAGTCTATCCGACCGGGACAGGAGGAATCAGCCCCAGCATTTT.

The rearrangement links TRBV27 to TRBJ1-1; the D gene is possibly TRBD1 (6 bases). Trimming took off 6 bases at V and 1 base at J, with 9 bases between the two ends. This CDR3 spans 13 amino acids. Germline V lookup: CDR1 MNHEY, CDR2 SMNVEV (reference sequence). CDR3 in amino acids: CASSPGQNTEAFF. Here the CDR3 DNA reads TGTGCCAGCAGCCCGGGACAGAACACTGAAGCTTTCTTT.

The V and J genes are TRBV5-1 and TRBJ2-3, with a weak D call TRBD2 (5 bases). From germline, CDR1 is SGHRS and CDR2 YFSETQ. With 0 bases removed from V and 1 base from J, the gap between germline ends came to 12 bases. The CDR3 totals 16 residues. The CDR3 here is CASSLGGSEGTDTQYF. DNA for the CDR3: TGCGCCAGCAGCTTGGGCGGGTCAGAGGGCACAGATACGCAGTATTTT.

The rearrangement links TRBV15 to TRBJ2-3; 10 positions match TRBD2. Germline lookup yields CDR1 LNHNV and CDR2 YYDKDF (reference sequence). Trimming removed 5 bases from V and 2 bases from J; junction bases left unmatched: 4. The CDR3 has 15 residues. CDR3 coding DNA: TGTGCCACCAGCTTACTAGCGGGAACCACAGATACGCAGTATTTT. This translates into CATSLLAGTTDTQYF.

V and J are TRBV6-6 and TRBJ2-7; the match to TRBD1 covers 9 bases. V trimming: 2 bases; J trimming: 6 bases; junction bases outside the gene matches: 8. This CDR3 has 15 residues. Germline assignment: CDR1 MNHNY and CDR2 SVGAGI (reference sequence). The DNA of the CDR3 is TGTGCCAGCAGTTACGCCGGGACAGGGTATATCGAGCAGTACTTC. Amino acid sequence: CASSYAGTGYIEQYF.

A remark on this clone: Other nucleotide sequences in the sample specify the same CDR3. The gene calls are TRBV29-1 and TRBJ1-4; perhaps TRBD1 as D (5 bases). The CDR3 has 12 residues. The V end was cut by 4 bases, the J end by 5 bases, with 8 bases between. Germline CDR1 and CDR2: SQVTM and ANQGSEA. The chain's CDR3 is CSVVGANEKLFF. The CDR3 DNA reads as TGCAGCGTTGTAGGGGCGAATGAAAAACTGTTTTTT.

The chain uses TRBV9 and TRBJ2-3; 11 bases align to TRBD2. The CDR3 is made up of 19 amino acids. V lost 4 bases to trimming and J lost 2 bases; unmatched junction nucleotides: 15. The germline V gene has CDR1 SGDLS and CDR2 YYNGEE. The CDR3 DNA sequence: TGTGCCAGCAGCATCGGGTCCCCGGGACTAGCGGAGACCACAGATACGCAGTATTTT. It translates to CASSIGSPGLAETTDTQYF.

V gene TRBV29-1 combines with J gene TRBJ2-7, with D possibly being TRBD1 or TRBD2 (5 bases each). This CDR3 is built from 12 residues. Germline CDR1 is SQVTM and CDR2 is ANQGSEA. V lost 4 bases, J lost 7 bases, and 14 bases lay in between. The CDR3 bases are TGCAGCGTTGGAGAGGGCTGGGGGGAGCAGTACTTC. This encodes CSVGEGWGEQYF.

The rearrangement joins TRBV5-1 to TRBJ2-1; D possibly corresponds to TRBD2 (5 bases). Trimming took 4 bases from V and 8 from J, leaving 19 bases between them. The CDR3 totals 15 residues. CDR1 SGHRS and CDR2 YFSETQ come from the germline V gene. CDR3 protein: CASSVDGRNFDEQFF. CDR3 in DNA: TGCGCCAGCAGCGTCGATGGGAGAAATTTCGATGAGCAGTTCTTC.

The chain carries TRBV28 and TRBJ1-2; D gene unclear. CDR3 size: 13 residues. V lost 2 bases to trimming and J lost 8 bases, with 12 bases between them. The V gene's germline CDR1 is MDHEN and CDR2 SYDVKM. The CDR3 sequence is CASSLRTRGGYTF. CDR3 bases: TGTGCCAGCAGTTTACGTACTCGAGGGGGCTACACCTTC.

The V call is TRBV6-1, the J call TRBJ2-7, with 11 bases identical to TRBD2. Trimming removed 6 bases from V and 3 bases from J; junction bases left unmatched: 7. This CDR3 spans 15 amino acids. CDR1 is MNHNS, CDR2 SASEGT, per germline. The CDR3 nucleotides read TGTGCCAGCAGCGTACCGGGACTAGCGGTCTACGAGCAGTACTTC. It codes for CASSVPGLAVYEQYF.

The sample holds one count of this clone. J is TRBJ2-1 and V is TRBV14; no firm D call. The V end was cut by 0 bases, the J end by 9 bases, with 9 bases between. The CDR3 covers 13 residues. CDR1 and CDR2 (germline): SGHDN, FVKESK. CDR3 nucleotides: TGTGCCAGCAGCCAAGATAGACGGCTTGAGCAGTTCTTC. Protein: CASSQDRRLEQFF.